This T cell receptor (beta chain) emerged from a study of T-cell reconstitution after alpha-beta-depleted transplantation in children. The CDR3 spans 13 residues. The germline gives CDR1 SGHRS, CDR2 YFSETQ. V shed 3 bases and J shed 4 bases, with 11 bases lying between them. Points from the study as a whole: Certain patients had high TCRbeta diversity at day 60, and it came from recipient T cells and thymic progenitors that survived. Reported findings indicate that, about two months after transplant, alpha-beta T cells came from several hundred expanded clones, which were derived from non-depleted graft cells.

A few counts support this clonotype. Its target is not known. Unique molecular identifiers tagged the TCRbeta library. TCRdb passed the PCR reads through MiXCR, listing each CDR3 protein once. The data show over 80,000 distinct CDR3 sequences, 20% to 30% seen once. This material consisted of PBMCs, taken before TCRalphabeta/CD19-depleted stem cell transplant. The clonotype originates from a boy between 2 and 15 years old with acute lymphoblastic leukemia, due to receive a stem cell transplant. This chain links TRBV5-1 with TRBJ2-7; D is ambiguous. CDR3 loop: CASSSMVRYEQYF. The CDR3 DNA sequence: TGCGCCAGCAGCTCGATGGTCCGTTACGAGCAGTACTTC.